The TCR beta chain under discussion was sequenced for a study of blood T cell repertoires in COVID-19. The CDR3 has 15 residues. V was shortened by 3 bases and J by 8 bases, with 16 bases between the two germline ends. Germline V gene sequence: CDR1 SGHAT, CDR2 FQDESV (reference sequence). Original methodology: Nucleated cell number was recorded as an estimate derived from reference gene primer amplification. Generated by immunoSEQ multiplex PCR, the TCRdb table keeps only in-frame clones and is missing some. The V and J calls and clone size are taken from that table; D and trimming were inferred from the DNA. The data show a few hundred thousand clones, around 91% seen once.

Sequencing was carried out using PBMCs or T cells enriched from blood (not recorded which). This chain uses TRBV11-1 with TRBJ1-4; tentative D call: TRBD1 (6 bases). The clonotype originates from a woman aged 18-29 years with acute COVID-19. DNA of the CDR3: TGTGCCAGCAGCTTTCGACAGGCCACCGGAGAAAAACTGTTTTTT. As protein: CASSFRQATGEKLFF.